This is a list of T cell receptor beta chains from one sample in a study of blood T cell repertoires in COVID-19. The repertoire was sequenced with immunoSEQ multiplex PCR; TCRdb's copy has only in-frame clones and lacks some. The sample shows approximately 150,000 clones, around 81% of them seen only once. Sequencing was performed on peripheral blood. The receptor set was obtained from a human donor in a cohort sampled during active COVID-19. The CDR3 runs from the conserved cysteine through the conserved F or W. The D gene is left open where the match is weak.

d_call	v_call	j_call	cdr3_aa	cdr3_nt
TRBD2	TRBV24-1	TRBJ2-1	CATSVPVGLAGHNEQFF	TGTGCCACCAGTGTCCCTGTTGGACTAGCGGGACACAATGAGCAGTTCTTC
TRBD1	TRBV7-9	TRBJ2-1	CASSTWTGNRDEQFF	TGTGCCAGCAGCACATGGACAGGGAATCGGGATGAGCAGTTCTTC
-	TRBV7-8	TRBJ2-7	CASSPTRFGYEQYF	TGTGCCAGCAGCCCCACTAGATTTGGGTACGAGCAGTACTTC
TRBD2	TRBV5-1	TRBJ2-1	CASSPTSGASSYNEQFF	TGCGCCAGCAGCCCTACTAGCGGGGCGAGCTCCTACAATGAGCAGTTCTTC
-	TRBV3-1/TRBV3-2	TRBJ2-3	CASSQTGFITDTQYF	TGTGCCAGCAGCCAAACAGGGTTTATCACAGATACGCAGTATTTT
-	TRBV5-1	TRBJ1-4	CASSLEGAPKLFF	TGCGCCAGCAGCTTGGAAGGGGCCCCAAAACTGTTTTTT
-	TRBV9	TRBJ1-2	CASSVSPNREGYGYTF	TGTGCCAGCAGCGTGAGCCCGAACAGGGAAGGCTATGGCTACACCTTC
-	TRBV12-3/TRBV12-4	TRBJ2-5	CASSSQEGETQYF	TGTGCCAGCAGTTCTCAGGAGGGAGAGACCCAGTACTTC
-	TRBV5-4	TRBJ2-6	CASKGWEAGANVLTF	TGTGCCAGCAAGGGGTGGGAGGCAGGGGCCAACGTCCTGACTTTC
-	TRBV5-1	TRBJ2-5	CASSLAPMGHETQYF	TGCGCCAGCAGCTTGGCCCCCATGGGGCACGAGACCCAGTACTTC
TRBD2	TRBV24-1	TRBJ2-1	CATSDPGLAKNNEQFF	TGTGCCACCAGTGACCCGGGACTAGCGAAAAACAATGAGCAGTTCTTC